Listed here are 22 T cell receptor beta chains from one sample, sequenced in a study of OX40 agonist ivuxolimab in advanced cancers. Here immunoSEQ multiplex PCR was the method, and the copy in TCRdb shows in-frame clones only, minus some. The sample has more than 60,000 clones; about 85% are singletons. The sample consisted of CD4+ or CD8+ T cells sorted from blood, taken in a trial of the OX40 agonist ivuxolimab. The receptors were sampled from an adult with an advanced solid tumor such as melanoma, head and neck, liver or kidney cancer.

The chain links TRBV5-6 to TRBJ1-2; D possibly corresponds to TRBD1 (5 bases). Per the germline V gene, CDR1 is SGHDT and CDR2 is YYEEEE. The ends were cut back, 4 bases at V and 0 bases at J, with 7 bases in the middle. The CDR3 totals 13 residues. The CDR3, as DNA: TGTGCCAGCAGCCGACAGCCTAACTATGGCTACACCTTC. Its translation: CASSRQPNYGYTF.

The chain recombines TRBV10-2 with TRBJ1-3; D might be TRBD1 (5 bases). CDR1 and CDR2 (germline): WSHSY, SAAADI. Trimming stripped 4 bases from V and 0 bases from J, with 10 bases between. The CDR3 has 15 residues. The CDR3 DNA reads TGCGCCAGCAGTGCCGGGGCCAACTCTGGAAACACCATATATTTT. This translates into CASSAGANSGNTIYF.

CDR3 loop: CASRGGVRPQHF. CDR3 in DNA: TGTGCCAGCAGGGGCGGGGTTCGGCCCCAGCATTTT. The chain recombines TRBV2 with TRBJ1-5; D unclear. The CDR3 totals 12 residues. CDR1 and CDR2 from the germline V gene are SNHLY and FYNNEI. V lost 6 bases, J lost 9 bases, and 12 bases lay in between.

The genes are TRBV30 and TRBJ2-1; D gene ambiguous. Trimming shortened V by 4 bases and J by 0 bases, and 7 bases separated the two germline ends. Germline V CDR1 and CDR2: GTSNPN, SVGIG (reference sequence). The CDR3 totals 13 residues. The CDR3 sequence is CAWKKSSYNEQFF. Written as DNA, the CDR3 is TGTGCCTGGAAGAAGAGCTCCTACAATGAGCAGTTCTTC.

The chain joins TRBV5-4 to TRBJ2-4; D is unclear. V was trimmed by 3 bases and J by 0 bases, leaving 13 bases between them. The CDR3 spans 16 residues. CDR1 is SGHNT and CDR2 is YYREEE in the germline V gene (reference sequence). CDR3 bases: TGTGCCAGCAGCTCGGGTGGTGGGCTAGCCAAAAACATTCAGTACTTC. Protein sequence: CASSSGGGLAKNIQYF. The complete variable domain, with remaining parts taken from reference TRBV5-4 and TRBJ2-4, reads ETGVTQSPTHLIKTRGQQVTLRCSSQSGHNTVSWYQQALGQGPQFIFQYYREEENGRGNFPPRFSGLQFPNYSSELNVNALELDDSALYLCASSSGGGLAKNIQYFGAGTRLSVL.

Details on this clone: Other DNA sequences in the sample encode the same CDR3. CDR3 residues: CASSLTSGEGETQYF. The CDR3 DNA sequence: TGCGCCAGCAGCTTGACTAGCGGGGAGGGGGAGACCCAGTACTTC. The chain uses TRBV5-1 and TRBJ2-5; 10 bases fit TRBD2. The V segment lost 1 base and the J segment 5 bases; nucleotides outside the gene matches: 5. The CDR3 covers 15 residues. Germline V gives CDR1 SGHRS, CDR2 YFSETQ. The full variable domain, its missing parts supplied by reference TRBV5-1 and TRBJ2-5, is KAGVTQTPRYLIKTRGQQVTLSCSPISGHRSVSWYQQTPGQGLQFLFEYFSETQRNKGNFPGRFSGRQFSNSRSEMNVSTLELGDSALYLCASSLTSGEGETQYFGPGTRLLVL.

The rearrangement joins TRBV7-9 to TRBJ1-2; 8 bases are shared with TRBD1. Germline V lookup: CDR1 SEHNR, CDR2 FQNEAQ (reference sequence). Trimming at V came to 6 bases and at J to 4 bases, leaving 7 bases not matched to a gene. This CDR3 is built from 14 residues. The CDR3 loop reads CASSHRGGLYGYTF. Written as DNA, the CDR3 is TGTGCCAGCAGTCACAGGGGGGGACTCTATGGCTACACCTTC.

This chain uses TRBV5-1 with TRBJ2-5; 12 bases fit TRBD2. This CDR3 has 15 amino acids. Germline CDR1 reads SGHRS; CDR2 reads YFSETQ. V dropped 4 bases and J dropped 2; count of bases not matched to a gene: 3. The CDR3 region is CASSPGLAGQETQYF. DNA for the CDR3: TGCGCCAGCAGCCCCGGACTAGCGGGACAAGAGACCCAGTACTTC.

This chain connects TRBV2 to TRBJ2-7, with D unresolved. CDR1 is SNHLY, CDR2 FYNNEI, per germline. V was pared by 3 bases and J by 5 bases, with 11 bases between. This CDR3 is 13 amino acids long. CDR3 residues: CASSEMVADEQYF. The CDR3 DNA sequence: TGTGCCAGCAGTGAGATGGTTGCGGACGAGCAGTACTTC.

V and J are TRBV2 and TRBJ2-7, with 7 bases lining up with TRBD1. Germline assignment: CDR1 SNHLY and CDR2 FYNNEI. CDR3 size: 14 residues. The V and J ends lost 7 bases and 2 bases, in that order; junction bases with no gene match: 8. DNA for the CDR3: TGTGCCAGCACCCATGGGGGACAGACCTACGAGCAGTACTTC. Translating gives CASTHGGQTYEQYF.

This chain uses TRBV7-3 with TRBJ2-7; TRBD1 might be the D (6 bases). V was shortened by 7 bases and J by 0 bases, with 25 bases between the two germline ends. The germline V gene has CDR1 SGHTA and CDR2 FQGTGA. There are 18 residues in the CDR3. The DNA of the CDR3 is TGTGCCAGCAATTACCGAGGGCTCCAGCAGGACAGCTCCTACGAGCAGTACTTC. Its translation: CASNYRGLQQDSSYEQYF.

The chain recombines TRBV5-8 with TRBJ2-1, with D possibly TRBD2 on 6 matching bases. Germline V gene sequence: CDR1 SGHTS, CDR2 YDEGEE. V was cut by 4 bases and J by 0 bases, with 11 bases left in between. This CDR3 is 15 amino acids long. CDR3 amino acids: CASSRTGDSYNEQFF. CDR3 nucleotide sequence: TGTGCCAGCAGCCGCACGGGGGACTCCTACAATGAGCAGTTCTTC.

V usage is TRBV2 and J usage is TRBJ2-3; D is unresolved. Germline V gene lookup returns CDR1 SNHLY and CDR2 FYNNEI. The V end lost 5 bases, the J end lost 10 bases, and 16 bases lay between the germline ends. This CDR3 region has 13 residues. The CDR3 sequence: CASSWNMEISQYF. The DNA for the CDR3 is TGTGCCAGCAGTTGGAACATGGAAATATCGCAGTATTTT. Supplemented by reference TRBV2 and TRBJ2-3, the full variable domain reads EPEVTQTPSHQVTQMGQEVILRCVPISNHLYFYWYRQILGQKVEFLVSFYNNEISEKSEIFDDQFSVERPDGSNFTLKIRSTKLEDSAMYFCASSWNMEISQYFGPGTRLTVL.

This chain connects TRBV10-3 to TRBJ1-4, with D unclear. The CDR3 contains 13 residues. CDR1 and CDR2 (germline): ENHRY, SYGVKD. Deletions cut 10 bases from V and 2 bases from J, with 11 bases between. CDR3 sequence reads: CATRTHTNEKLFF. DNA of the CDR3: TGTGCCACCCGGACTCACACTAATGAAAAACTGTTTTTT.

The V gene is TRBV7-6, the J gene TRBJ2-1, with D possibly called TRBD1 or TRBD2 (6 bases each). This CDR3 is built from 13 residues. Trimming removed 5 bases at V and 5 bases at J, with 10 bases between. Germline V gene sequence: CDR1 SGHVS, CDR2 FNYEAQ. CDR3 protein: CASSRGTHNEQFF. In nucleotides, the CDR3 is TGTGCCAGCAGCAGGGGGACTCACAATGAGCAGTTCTTC. Full variable domain (missing parts from reference TRBV7-6 and TRBJ2-1): GAGVSQSPRYKVTKRGQDVALRCDPISGHVSLYWYRQALGQGPEFLTYFNYEAQQDKSGLPNDRFSAERPEGSISTLTIQRTEQRDSAMYRCASSRGTHNEQFFGPGTRLTVL.

The rearrangement joins TRBV7-2 to TRBJ1-1; a possible D gene is TRBD1 (5 bases). V was trimmed by 1 base and J by 4 bases, leaving 10 bases between them. The CDR3 contains 14 residues. Germline assignment: CDR1 SGHTA and CDR2 FQGNSA. In nucleotides, the CDR3 is TGTGCCAGCAGCTTAGGGGGCGAAGTCACTGAAGCTTTCTTT. The encoded protein is CASSLGGEVTEAFF.

The rearrangement joins TRBV11-2 to TRBJ2-7; D gene unclear. The V gene lost 1 base and the J gene lost 0 bases, with 10 bases spanning the gap. Germline CDR1 and CDR2: SGHAT and FQNNGV. The CDR3 extends over 15 amino acids. The CDR3 sequence is CASSLGTVSSYEQYF. The CDR3 bases are TGTGCCAGCAGCTTAGGGACGGTTAGCTCCTACGAGCAGTACTTC.

The chain recombines TRBV6-5 with TRBJ2-1; TRBD2 is a possible D gene (6 bases). V was cut by 3 bases and J by 3 bases, with 15 bases left in between. Per germline, CDR1 MNHEY and CDR2 SVGAGI. The CDR3 runs to 16 residues. CDR3 nucleotides: TGTGCCAGCAGTTATTTCGGCGGACTAAACTACAATGAGCAGTTCTTC. It translates to CASSYFGGLNYNEQFF.

The chain is built from TRBV29-1 and TRBJ2-3; 7 positions match TRBD1. Germline CDR1 and CDR2: SQVTM and ANQGSEA. The CDR3 contains 11 residues. With V trimmed by 6 bases and J by 5 bases, 2 bases remained unmatched. CDR3 DNA: TGCAGCGTGACAGGGTTAGATACGCAGTATTTT. This sequence encodes CSVTGLDTQYF.

This rearrangement joins TRBV28 to TRBJ2-2, with D perhaps TRBD1 or TRBD2 (5 bases each). CDR1 and CDR2 (germline): MDHEN, SYDVKM. Trimming left V 1 base short and J 4 bases short, with 16 bases between. The CDR3 totals 17 residues. CDR3 protein: CASSLSGEGRFTGELFF. CDR3 DNA: TGTGCCAGCAGTTTATCAGGCGAGGGGCGTTTCACCGGGGAGCTGTTTTTT.

The V gene is TRBV10-1, the J gene TRBJ2-7; D not resolved. Looked up from germline, CDR1 is WNHNN and CDR2 is SYGVQD (reference sequence). V was pared by 6 bases and J by 2 bases, with 11 bases between. This CDR3 is built from 13 residues. CDR3 coding DNA: TGCGCCAGCAGCATCGGCCCTACCTACGAGCAGTACTTC. Its protein is CASSIGPTYEQYF.

This clone was recorded only once. The rearrangement joins TRBV28 to TRBJ1-2, with D unresolved. V shed 5 bases and J shed 1 base, with 14 bases lying between them. Germline V gene sequence: CDR1 MDHEN, CDR2 SYDVKM. This CDR3 region has 15 residues. The CDR3, as DNA: TGTGCCAGCAGTCTGAGACCCGCCTTTAACTATGGCTACACCTTC. Translating gives CASSLRPAFNYGYTF.